These T cell receptor beta chains were read from a single sample in a study of cytomegalovirus exposure and HLA in healthy donors. Profiling relied on immunoSEQ multiplex PCR, and the TCRdb table lists in-frame clones only, not all of them. This table holds some 130,000 clones, over 60% found once. Sequencing input: PBMCs. These receptors came from a human donor in good health. Both conserved end residues are part of each CDR3. The D gene is left open where the match is weak. Where a row states a size, it is once, few, many or the class of an expanded clone; other rows omit it.

clone_size j_call v_call d_call cdr3_aa cdr3_nt
- TRBJ2-2 TRBV9 - CASSGSFVGATGELFF TGTGCCAGCAGCGGATCATTTGTGGGGGCCACCGGGGAGCTGTTTTTT
- TRBJ1-1 TRBV4-1 - CASRPDFGSSNTEAFF TGCGCCAGCAGACCAGATTTCGGGTCATCGAACACTGAAGCTTTCTTT
- TRBJ2-7 TRBV4-1 - CASSQLQGGTYEQYF TGCGCCAGCAGCCAGTTGCAGGGGGGCACCTACGAGCAGTACTTC
- TRBJ1-5 TRBV5-6 - CASSFGGGGPQPQHF TGTGCCAGCAGCTTTGGCGGGGGGGGTCCTCAGCCCCAGCATTTT
- TRBJ2-7 TRBV7-9 TRBD1 CASSYRQGNSYEQYF TGTGCCAGCAGCTACAGACAGGGAAACTCCTACGAGCAGTACTTC
- TRBJ2-2 TRBV27 TRBD2 CASSLLASGDTGELFF TGTGCCAGCAGTTTACTCGCTAGCGGGGACACCGGGGAGCTGTTTTTT
- TRBJ2-5 TRBV5-6 TRBD2 CASSLGLAGGQETQYF TGTGCCAGCAGCTTGGGGCTAGCGGGGGGGCAAGAGACCCAGTACTTC
- TRBJ2-5 TRBV28 - CASSLWGEETQYF TGTGCCAGCAGTTTATGGGGAGAGGAGACCCAGTACTTC
- TRBJ1-1 TRBV2 - CASSDPGYSSGTEAFF TGTGCCAGCAGTGATCCGGGGTATTCTTCGGGAACTGAAGCTTTCTTT
- TRBJ2-7 TRBV7-2 TRBD2 CASSLAPGLAGVEQYF TGTGCCAGCAGCTTAGCTCCGGGACTAGCGGGGGTGGAGCAGTACTTC
- TRBJ2-5 TRBV28 TRBD1 CASSHLRDRRETQYF TGTGCCAGCAGCCACCTCCGGGACAGGAGGGAGACCCAGTACTTC
once TRBJ2-1 TRBV7-9 TRBD2 CATLAGGSYNEQFF TGTGCCACTCTAGCGGGGGGCTCCTACAATGAGCAGTTCTTC
- TRBJ2-1 TRBV7-9 - CASSLLSSYNEQFF TGTGCCAGCAGCCTCCTCAGCTCCTACAATGAGCAGTTCTTC
- TRBJ2-5 TRBV6-5 - CASSYVRRDGETQYF TGTGCCAGCAGTTACGTGAGGAGGGACGGGGAGACCCAGTACTTC
- TRBJ2-5 TRBV9 - CASSGSGSTQYF TGTGCCAGCAGCGGATCGGGGTCGACCCAGTACTTC
- TRBJ2-2 TRBV6-5 - CASSQAMGELFF TGTGCCAGCAGCCAGGCGATGGGGGAGCTGTTTTTT
- TRBJ2-7 TRBV6-5 - CASSYSEHRPHEQYF TGTGCCAGCAGTTACTCGGAGCATCGCCCTCACGAGCAGTACTTC
- TRBJ1-6 TRBV14 - CASRHVSGGNSPLHF TGTGCCAGCAGGCACGTGTCGGGAGGTAATTCACCCCTCCACTTT
- TRBJ1-2 TRBV6-5 TRBD1 CASSKTGGSNYGYTF TGTGCCAGCAGTAAAACAGGGGGGTCTAACTATGGCTACACCTTC
- TRBJ2-1 TRBV19 TRBD2 CATSSRPLAGVIGNEQFF TGTGCCACCTCATCACGGCCCCTAGCGGGGGTCATCGGCAATGAGCAGTTCTTC
- TRBJ2-4 TRBV28 - CASSRGGAKNIQYF TGTGCCAGCAGCCGAGGGGGAGCCAAAAACATTCAGTACTTC
- TRBJ2-6 TRBV6-4 - CASGGTVTSRSGANVLTF TGTGCCAGCGGGGGGACTGTCACCTCTCGCTCTGGGGCCAACGTCCTGACTTTC
few TRBJ2-7 TRBV28 - CASQTGNHEQYF TGTGCCAGCCAAACAGGGAACCACGAGCAGTACTTC
- TRBJ1-4 TRBV5-1 TRBD1 CASSLGQGEVEKLFF TGCGCCAGCAGCCTGGGACAGGGGGAAGTTGAAAAACTGTTTTTT
- TRBJ2-5 TRBV5-6 TRBD1 CASSLSGRGETQYF TGTGCCAGCAGCTTGTCGGGCAGGGGGGAGACCCAGTACTTC
few TRBJ1-2 TRBV12-1 - CASSFDQGNYGYTF TGTGCCAGCAGCTTTGACCAGGGTAACTATGGCTACACCTTC
- TRBJ2-3 TRBV2 TRBD1 CASRLQGADTQYF TGTGCCAGCAGACTCCAGGGGGCAGATACGCAGTATTTT
- TRBJ1-6 TRBV5-1 - CASSLRESSYNSPLHF TGCGCCAGCAGCTTGAGGGAGAGCTCCTATAATTCACCCCTCCACTTT
- TRBJ1-2 TRBV28 TRBD1 CASRTGGNYGYTF TGTGCCAGCAGGACAGGGGGCAACTATGGCTACACCTTC
- TRBJ1-2 TRBV11-1 - CASSLSGSAYYGYTF TGTGCCAGCAGCTTATCGGGTTCGGCTTACTATGGCTACACCTTC
- TRBJ2-2 TRBV19 - CASTHGTNTGELFF TGTGCCAGTACTCACGGGACGAACACCGGGGAGCTGTTTTTT
- TRBJ2-3 TRBV6-5 - CASSESSAYTQYF TGTGCCAGCAGTGAGTCTAGCGCGTATACGCAGTATTTT
- TRBJ1-5 TRBV6-1 - CASSEGRGPNQPQHF TGTGCCAGCAGTGAAGGAAGGGGCCCCAATCAGCCCCAGCATTTT
- TRBJ2-2 TRBV25-1 - CASSGKLGLGLNTGELFF TGTGCCAGCAGTGGAAAGTTGGGGTTGGGGCTAAACACCGGGGAGCTGTTTTTT
- TRBJ2-3 TRBV9 - CASSPTGGPIDTQYF TGTGCCAGCAGCCCCACCGGGGGGCCCATAGATACGCAGTATTTT
- TRBJ1-3 TRBV6-5 TRBD1 CASSVDRGDTIYF TGTGCCAGCAGTGTGGACAGGGGGGACACCATATATTTT
- TRBJ1-6 TRBV2 - CASSDGAGLNSPLHF TGTGCCAGCAGTGATGGAGCAGGGCTTAATTCACCCCTCCACTTT
few TRBJ1-1 TRBV7-2 - CASSLGPYTEAFF TGTGCCAGCAGCCTTGGGCCCTACACTGAAGCTTTCTTT
- TRBJ1-2 TRBV7-9 - CASSAGGGLWGYTF TGTGCCAGCAGCGCCGGTGGCGGCCTATGGGGCTACACCTTC
- TRBJ1-2 TRBV10-3 TRBD1 CAISDYPGTGVGYTF TGTGCCATCAGTGATTATCCCGGGACAGGTGTTGGCTACACCTTC
few TRBJ2-2 TRBV4-1 - CASSQDQRGLVGPGELFF TGCGCCAGCAGCCAAGATCAAAGGGGTCTGGTTGGTCCCGGGGAGCTGTTTTTT
- TRBJ2-5 TRBV5-8 - CASSLDFSETQYF TGTGCCAGCAGCTTGGATTTCTCGGAGACCCAGTACTTC
- TRBJ2-3 TRBV20-1 - CSALATDTQYF TGCAGTGCTCTAGCGACAGATACGCAGTATTTT